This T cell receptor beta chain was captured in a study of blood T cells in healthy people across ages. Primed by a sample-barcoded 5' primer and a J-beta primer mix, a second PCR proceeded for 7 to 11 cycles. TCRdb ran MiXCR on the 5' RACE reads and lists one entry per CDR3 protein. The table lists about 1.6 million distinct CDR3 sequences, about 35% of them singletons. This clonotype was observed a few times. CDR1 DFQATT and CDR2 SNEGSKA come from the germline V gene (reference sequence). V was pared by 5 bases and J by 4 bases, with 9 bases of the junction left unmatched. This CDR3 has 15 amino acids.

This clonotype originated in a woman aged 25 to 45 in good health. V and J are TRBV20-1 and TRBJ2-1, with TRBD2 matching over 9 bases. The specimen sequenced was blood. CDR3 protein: CSALPREGIYNEQFF. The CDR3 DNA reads TGCAGTGCTCTGCCGCGGGAGGGGATATACAATGAGCAGTTCTTC.